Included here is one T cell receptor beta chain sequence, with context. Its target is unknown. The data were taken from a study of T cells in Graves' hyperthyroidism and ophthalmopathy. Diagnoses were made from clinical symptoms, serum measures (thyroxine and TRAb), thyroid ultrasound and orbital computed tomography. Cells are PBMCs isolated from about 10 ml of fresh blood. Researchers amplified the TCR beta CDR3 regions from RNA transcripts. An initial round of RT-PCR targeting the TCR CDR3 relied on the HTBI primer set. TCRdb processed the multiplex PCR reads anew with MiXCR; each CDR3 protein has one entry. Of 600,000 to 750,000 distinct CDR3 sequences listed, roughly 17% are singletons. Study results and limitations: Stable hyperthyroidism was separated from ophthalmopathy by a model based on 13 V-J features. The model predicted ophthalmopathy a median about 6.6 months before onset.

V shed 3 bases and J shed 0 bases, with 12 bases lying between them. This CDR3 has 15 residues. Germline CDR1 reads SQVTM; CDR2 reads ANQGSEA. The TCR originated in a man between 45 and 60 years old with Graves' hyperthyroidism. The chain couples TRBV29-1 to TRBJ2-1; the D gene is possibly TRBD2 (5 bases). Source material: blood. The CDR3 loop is CSVDEGRSSYNEQFF. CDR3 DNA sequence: TGCAGCGTTGACGAGGGCAGGAGCTCCTACAATGAGCAGTTCTTC.